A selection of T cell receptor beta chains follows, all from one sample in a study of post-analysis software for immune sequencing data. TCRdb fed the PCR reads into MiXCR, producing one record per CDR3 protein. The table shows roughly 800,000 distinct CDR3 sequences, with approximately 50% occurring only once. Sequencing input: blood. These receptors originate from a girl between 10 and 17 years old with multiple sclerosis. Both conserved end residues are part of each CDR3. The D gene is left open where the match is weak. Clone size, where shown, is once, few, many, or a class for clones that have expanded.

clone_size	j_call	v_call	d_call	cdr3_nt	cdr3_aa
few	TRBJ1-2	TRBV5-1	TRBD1	TGCGCCAGCAGCCCGGGACAGGGGGGCAAGAACTATGGCTACACCTTC	CASSPGQGGKNYGYTF
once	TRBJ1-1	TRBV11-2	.	TGTGCCAGCAGCGCCAGACAGCCCCACACTGAAGCTTTCTTT	CASSARQPHTEAFF
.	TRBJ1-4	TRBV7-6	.	TGTGCCAGCAGTCGACGGACAGCCATCGGGCCTAATGAAAAACTGTTTTTT	CASSRRTAIGPNEKLFF
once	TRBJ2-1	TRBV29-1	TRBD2	TGCAGCGTTCAGCGGGGCTCCTACAATGAGCAGTTCTTC	CSVQRGSYNEQFF
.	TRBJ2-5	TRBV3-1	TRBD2	TGTGCCAGCAGCCATAGCGGGAGGACTCACAATGAGCAGTACTTC	CASSHSGRTHNEQYF
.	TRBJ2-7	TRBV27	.	TGTGCCAGCAGTTTAAGCGGGTCAGATCTCTCCTACGAGCAGTACTTC	CASSLSGSDLSYEQYF
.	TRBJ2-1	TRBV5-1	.	TGCGCCAGCAGCTGGGCAGTGGATGAGCAGTTCTTC	CASSWAVDEQFF
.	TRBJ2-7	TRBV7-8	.	TGTGCCAGCAGCTTAGCTTCCTCAGGAGGGCGCGAGCAGTACTTC	CASSLASSGGREQYF
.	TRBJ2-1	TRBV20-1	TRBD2	TGCAGTGCTACCACTAGCGGGAGCCCCGAGCAGTTCTTC	CSATTSGSPEQFF
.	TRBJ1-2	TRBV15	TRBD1	TGTGCCACCAACAGTTTACAGGGGGCGATGGTCTATGGCTACACCTTC	CATNSLQGAMVYGYTF
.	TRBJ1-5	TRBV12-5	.	TGTGCTAGTGTTGGTATGGGGGAACTGACCCAGCATTTT	CASVGMGELTQHF
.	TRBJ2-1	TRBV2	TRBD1	TGTGCCAGCCCAAACCCCGGGACAGGGTACAATGAGCAGTTCTTC	CASPNPGTGYNEQFF
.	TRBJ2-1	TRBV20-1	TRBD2	TGCAGTGCTATACTAGCGGGGGGGCCTCCTGAGCAGTTCTTC	CSAILAGGPPEQFF
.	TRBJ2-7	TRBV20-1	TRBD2	TGCAGTGCTAGAGATTCCCGGACTAGCGGGAGATCCTACGAGCAGTACTTC	CSARDSRTSGRSYEQYF
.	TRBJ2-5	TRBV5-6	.	TGTGCCAGCAGCCCCAGAGAGGGTCGAAAGACCCAGTACTTC	CASSPREGRKTQYF
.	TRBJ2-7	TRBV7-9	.	TGTGCCAGCAGCTTGGGGACCCGGAGGAATGAGCAGTACTTC	CASSLGTRRNEQYF
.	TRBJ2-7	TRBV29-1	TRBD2	TGCAGCGTAGAGAGCGGGAGAGTAGGCGAGCAGTACTTC	CSVESGRVGEQYF
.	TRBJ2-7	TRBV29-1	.	TGCAGCGTTGAAGATCGAAGGGGCTACGAGCAGTACTTC	CSVEDRRGYEQYF
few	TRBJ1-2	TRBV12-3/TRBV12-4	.	TGTGCCAGCAGTTTAGACTGGGGCTATGGCTACACCTTC	CASSLDWGYGYTF
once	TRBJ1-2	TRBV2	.	TGTGCCAGGGGACACCTTAACTATGGCTACACCTTC	CARGHLNYGYTF
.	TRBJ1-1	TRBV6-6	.	TGTGCCAGCAGTTCCCTCAAGGGGAGGAACACTGAAGCTTTCTTT	CASSSLKGRNTEAFF
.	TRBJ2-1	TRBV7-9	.	TGTGCCAGCAGCTCATGGCGTACCAATGAGCAGTTCTTC	CASSSWRTNEQFF
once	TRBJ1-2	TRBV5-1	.	TGCGCCAGCAGCTTGGAACCCTATAACTATGGCTACACCTTC	CASSLEPYNYGYTF
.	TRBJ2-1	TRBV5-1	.	TGCGCCAGCAGCATCAGGGGTAGCAATGAGCAGTTCTTC	CASSIRGSNEQFF